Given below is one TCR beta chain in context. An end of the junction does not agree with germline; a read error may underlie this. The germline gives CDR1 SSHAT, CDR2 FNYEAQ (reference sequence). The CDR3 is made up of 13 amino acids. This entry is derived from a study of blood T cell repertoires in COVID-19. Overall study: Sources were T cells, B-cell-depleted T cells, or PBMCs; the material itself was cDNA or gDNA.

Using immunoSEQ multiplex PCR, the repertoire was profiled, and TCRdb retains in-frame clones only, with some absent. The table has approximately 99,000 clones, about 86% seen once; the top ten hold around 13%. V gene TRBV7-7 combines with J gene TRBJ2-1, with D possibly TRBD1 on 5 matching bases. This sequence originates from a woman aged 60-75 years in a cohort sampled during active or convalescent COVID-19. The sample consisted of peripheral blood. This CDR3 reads CASSLGANNEQFF. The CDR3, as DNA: TGTGCTAGCAGCTTAGGGGCAAACAATGAGCAGTTCTTC.